The rows below give T cell receptor beta chains drawn from one sample of a study of human T cells and chemical hapten exposure. Each CDR3 protein gets one entry after TCRdb re-called the 5' RACE reads with MiXCR. The data show tens of thousands of distinct CDR3 sequences, around 15% seen once. Receptors were obtained from a female donor in good health. Both conserved end residues are part of each CDR3. Fields, in order: clone size, J gene, D gene, V gene, CDR3 DNA, CDR3 protein. D genes are given only for firm matches. Size is omitted from some rows. Given values are once, few, many or a class for expanded clones.

clone_size: .; j_call: TRBJ2-5; d_call: .; v_call: TRBV12-3/TRBV12-4; cdr3_nt: TGTGCCAGCAATCCCGGACAGTACCAAGAGACCCAGTACTTC; cdr3_aa: CASNPGQYQETQYF
clone_size: few; j_call: TRBJ2-3; d_call: .; v_call: TRBV12-3/TRBV12-4; cdr3_nt: TGTGCCAGCAGACGCCCGGGACTCTACACAGATACGCAGTATTTT; cdr3_aa: CASRRPGLYTDTQYF
clone_size: few; j_call: TRBJ2-7; d_call: .; v_call: TRBV27; cdr3_nt: TGTGCCAGCAGTTTAGACGCACGTCCCTACGAGCAGTACTTC; cdr3_aa: CASSLDARPYEQYF
clone_size: many; j_call: TRBJ2-3; d_call: TRBD2; v_call: TRBV20-1; cdr3_nt: TGCAGTGCTAGAGATGGTTCGCGGGGGAAAGGCACAGATACGCAGTATTTT; cdr3_aa: CSARDGSRGKGTDTQYF
clone_size: few; j_call: TRBJ2-7; d_call: TRBD2; v_call: TRBV7-9; cdr3_nt: TGTGCCACCGTTCAAAGCGGGAGGGCCCTCTTCGAGCAGTACTTC; cdr3_aa: CATVQSGRALFEQYF
clone_size: few; j_call: TRBJ2-5; d_call: .; v_call: TRBV7-2; cdr3_nt: TGTGCCAGCAGCGGAGAGCTGTACCAAGAGACCCAGTACTTC; cdr3_aa: CASSGELYQETQYF
clone_size: many; j_call: TRBJ2-3; d_call: TRBD1; v_call: TRBV7-6; cdr3_nt: TGTGCCAGCAGCTTAGCCCCGGACAGGGCAGATACGCAGTATTTT; cdr3_aa: CASSLAPDRADTQYF
clone_size: few; j_call: TRBJ2-1; d_call: .; v_call: TRBV10-3; cdr3_nt: TGTGCCATCAGTGACGGCCCAGGGGAGGGGGAGTTCTTC; cdr3_aa: CAISDGPGEGEFF
clone_size: few; j_call: TRBJ2-5; d_call: TRBD2; v_call: TRBV7-2; cdr3_nt: TGTGCCAGCAGCTTTAACCAAGCGGGGTCCCAAGAGACCCAGTACTTC; cdr3_aa: CASSFNQAGSQETQYF
clone_size: .; j_call: TRBJ1-2; d_call: .; v_call: TRBV28; cdr3_nt: TGTGCCAGCAGTTTGGGGGGCGACTATGGCTACACCTTC; cdr3_aa: CASSLGGDYGYTF
clone_size: few; j_call: TRBJ1-1; d_call: TRBD1; v_call: TRBV12-3/TRBV12-4; cdr3_nt: TGTGCCAGCAGTGAAATCCTCGGGACAGTTAACACTGAAGCTTTCTTT; cdr3_aa: CASSEILGTVNTEAFF
clone_size: once; j_call: TRBJ1-3; d_call: .; v_call: TRBV19; cdr3_nt: TGTGCCACCGACCGCGCAGCAGGAAACACCATATATTTT; cdr3_aa: CATDRAAGNTIYF
clone_size: few; j_call: TRBJ1-2; d_call: TRBD1; v_call: TRBV7-2; cdr3_nt: TGTGCCAGCCACCGGACAGGGGAGGTCTATGGCTACACCTTC; cdr3_aa: CASHRTGEVYGYTF
clone_size: few; j_call: TRBJ2-2; d_call: TRBD2; v_call: TRBV7-6; cdr3_nt: TGTGCCAGCAGCCTTAGCGGGGGAAACACCGGGGAGCTGTTTTTT; cdr3_aa: CASSLSGGNTGELFF
clone_size: few; j_call: TRBJ2-1; d_call: TRBD2; v_call: TRBV6-2/TRBV6-3; cdr3_nt: TGTGCCAGCAGTCGAGCCGGGACTAGGACCGGCAATGAGCAGTTCTTC; cdr3_aa: CASSRAGTRTGNEQFF
clone_size: .; j_call: TRBJ2-3; d_call: TRBD1; v_call: TRBV6-5; cdr3_nt: TGTGCCGTCAAGGGGGCAGGTACGGCAGATACGCAGTATTTT; cdr3_aa: CAVKGAGTADTQYF
clone_size: .; j_call: TRBJ1-5; d_call: .; v_call: TRBV5-5; cdr3_nt: TGTGCCAGCAGCTTGGCCGCGAGCAATCAGCCCCAGCATTTT; cdr3_aa: CASSLAASNQPQHF
clone_size: .; j_call: TRBJ2-1; d_call: .; v_call: TRBV10-3; cdr3_nt: TGTGCCATCAGTGACTCTAGGAATCCTGAGCAGTTCTTC; cdr3_aa: CAISDSRNPEQFF
clone_size: few; j_call: TRBJ2-1; d_call: TRBD2; v_call: TRBV5-1; cdr3_nt: TGCGCCAGCAGCTTCACTAGCGGGCGATTCGTGGAGCAGTTCTTC; cdr3_aa: CASSFTSGRFVEQFF
clone_size: .; j_call: TRBJ1-1; d_call: .; v_call: TRBV21-1; cdr3_nt: TGTGCCAGCAGCAAAGAAGGACAGACGAACACTGAAGCTTTCTTT; cdr3_aa: CASSKEGQTNTEAFF
clone_size: many; j_call: TRBJ2-1; d_call: .; v_call: TRBV25-1; cdr3_nt: TGTGCCAGCAGTGATTCGGGAGCGATTATCCGTGAGCAGTTCTTC; cdr3_aa: CASSDSGAIIREQFF
clone_size: .; j_call: TRBJ2-3; d_call: .; v_call: TRBV6-5; cdr3_nt: TGTGCCAGCAGGCCAAATGGGGCGTCAACAGATACGCAGTATTTT; cdr3_aa: CASRPNGASTDTQYF
clone_size: .; j_call: TRBJ1-6; d_call: TRBD1; v_call: TRBV5-4; cdr3_nt: TGTGCCAGCAGCTTCGTGACAGGGGATTCACCCCTCCACTTT; cdr3_aa: CASSFVTGDSPLHF
clone_size: few; j_call: TRBJ2-3; d_call: .; v_call: TRBV7-2; cdr3_nt: TGTGCCAGCAGCTTAAGGGTTGAGAGGGATACGCAGTATTTT; cdr3_aa: CASSLRVERDTQYF
clone_size: few; j_call: TRBJ2-3; d_call: TRBD1; v_call: TRBV7-9; cdr3_nt: TGTGCCAGCAGCTGGGACAGCCGCACAGATACGCAGTATTTT; cdr3_aa: CASSWDSRTDTQYF
clone_size: many; j_call: TRBJ2-7; d_call: .; v_call: TRBV10-3; cdr3_nt: TGTGCCATCAGTGAGTCATGGGGGGACTCCTACGAGCAGTACTTC; cdr3_aa: CAISESWGDSYEQYF
clone_size: .; j_call: TRBJ2-7; d_call: .; v_call: TRBV28; cdr3_nt: TGTGCCAGCAGTTTAGGGGGGGCGCGGGAGCAGTACTTC; cdr3_aa: CASSLGGAREQYF
clone_size: .; j_call: TRBJ2-7; d_call: .; v_call: TRBV20-1; cdr3_nt: TGCAGTGCTCCGAACAGCGGGCCCAGCTCCTACGAGCAGTACTTC; cdr3_aa: CSAPNSGPSSYEQYF
clone_size: few; j_call: TRBJ1-1; d_call: TRBD1; v_call: TRBV5-1; cdr3_nt: TGCGCCAGCACCTTACAGGGGGGATTAAACACTGAAGCTTTCTTT; cdr3_aa: CASTLQGGLNTEAFF
clone_size: .; j_call: TRBJ1-1; d_call: .; v_call: TRBV12-3/TRBV12-4; cdr3_nt: TGTGCCAGCAGTTTAGAGCCCCCTTTGGGAGCTTTCTTT; cdr3_aa: CASSLEPPLGAFF
clone_size: few; j_call: TRBJ1-1; d_call: TRBD1; v_call: TRBV6-5; cdr3_nt: TGTGCCAGCAGTGCCCTCGACAGGGCAGTTCACACTGAAGCTTTCTTT; cdr3_aa: CASSALDRAVHTEAFF
clone_size: few; j_call: TRBJ2-1; d_call: .; v_call: TRBV5-1; cdr3_nt: TGCGCCAGCAGCTCCAACTGGGGGAGGGAGCAGTTCTTC; cdr3_aa: CASSSNWGREQFF